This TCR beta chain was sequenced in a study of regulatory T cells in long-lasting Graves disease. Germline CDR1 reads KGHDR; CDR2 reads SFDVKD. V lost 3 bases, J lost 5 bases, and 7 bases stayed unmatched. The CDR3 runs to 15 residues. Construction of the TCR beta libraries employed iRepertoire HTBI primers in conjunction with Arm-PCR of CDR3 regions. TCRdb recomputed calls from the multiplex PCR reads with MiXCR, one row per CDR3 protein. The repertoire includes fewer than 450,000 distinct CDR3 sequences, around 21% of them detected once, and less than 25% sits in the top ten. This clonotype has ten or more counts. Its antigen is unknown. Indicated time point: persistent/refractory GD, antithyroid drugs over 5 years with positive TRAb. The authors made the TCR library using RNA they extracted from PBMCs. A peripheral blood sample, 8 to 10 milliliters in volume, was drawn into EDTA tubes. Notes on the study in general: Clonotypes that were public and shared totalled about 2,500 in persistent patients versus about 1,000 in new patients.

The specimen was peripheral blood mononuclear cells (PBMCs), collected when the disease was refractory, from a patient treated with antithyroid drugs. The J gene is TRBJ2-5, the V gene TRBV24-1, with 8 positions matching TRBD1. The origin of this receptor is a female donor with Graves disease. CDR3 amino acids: CATSDHRGLRETQYF. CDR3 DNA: TGTGCCACCAGTGATCACAGGGGGTTACGCGAGACCCAGTACTTC.